This T cell receptor beta chain was recorded in a study of Ad26.COV2.S vaccination and SARS-CoV-2 variants. Overall study: Vaccine-arm donor from the placebo-controlled COV1001 Ad26.COV2.S trial. Ad26.COV2.S, an intramuscular injection, was given once or twice 56 days apart.

Study findings and constraints: Ad26.COV2.S recipients had broader spike-specific TCRs (P = 0.0014).

Comment on this clone: Its antigen is still unknown.

Germline trimming cut 2 bases from V and 4 bases from J; bases unmatched to any gene: 3. CDR1 and CDR2 from the germline V gene are WNHNN and SYGVQD (reference sequence). CDR3 size: 15 residues. Treatment noted: roughly 20 received Ad26.COV2.S at low or high dose, single or two shots; about 5 received placebo; per-sample allocation not given. Day 63 after the first injection of vaccine or placebo was the sampling time. The method was immunoSEQ multiplex PCR; TCRdb's version includes in-frame clones alone and lacks a portion of them. The table shows hundreds of thousands of clones, with roughly 90% occurring only once.

The V call is TRBV10-1, the J call TRBJ2-2; 8 bases agree with TRBD2. Sequenced material: peripheral blood, taken in a trial of Ad26.COV2.S vaccine versus placebo. This TCR came from a person between 18 and 65 years old who received the Ad26.COV2.S COVID-19 vaccine or a placebo. CDR3 sequence: CASSETSGATGELFF. The DNA of the CDR3 is TGCGCCAGCAGTGAGACTAGCGGTGCCACCGGGGAGCTGTTTTTT.